This is a list of T cell receptor beta chains from one sample in a study of beta chain features in type 1 diabetes. Measured with immunoSEQ multiplex PCR; TCRdb has only the in-frame clones, and not every one. The table lists approximately 730,000 clones, about an eighth of them singletons. The source material was naive CD4+ T cells from blood. These TCRs come from a man younger than 35 with type 1 diabetes. Both conserved end residues are part of each CDR3. The D gene is left open where the match is weak. Clone size is stated in some rows and not others, as once, few, many or a class when expanded.

>-|TRBV5-1|TRBJ1-2|-
CASSLEGSWDHGYTF
TGCGCCAGCAGTCTGGAGGGCTCCTGGGACCATGGCTACACCTTC
>few|TRBV5-1|TRBJ1-1|-
CASSPPGTVNTEAFF
TGCGCCAGCAGCCCCCCCGGGACCGTGAACACTGAAGCTTTCTTT
>-|TRBV10-3|TRBJ1-2|-
CAISEFTQNGYTF
TGTGCCATCAGTGAGTTCACGCAGAATGGCTACACCTTC
>-|TRBV6-1|TRBJ2-3|TRBD1
CASSQTGPSTDTQYF
TGTGCCAGCAGCCAGACAGGGCCAAGCACAGATACGCAGTATTTT
>few|TRBV7-2|TRBJ2-3|-
CASSLLGLVDTQYF
TGTGCCAGCAGCTTACTTGGACTGGTAGATACGCAGTATTTT
>few|TRBV28|TRBJ1-2|-
CASSRGLYGYTF
TGTGCCAGCAGCCGGGGCCTCTATGGCTACACCTTC
>-|TRBV4-1|TRBJ2-7|-
CASSQAPYPTGYEQYF
TGCGCCAGCAGCCAAGCGCCGTACCCTACAGGCTACGAGCAGTACTTC
>-|TRBV6-1|TRBJ1-6|-
CASSSIPQDPPLHF
TGTGCCAGCAGCTCGATCCCGCAGGATCCACCCCTCCACTTT
>-|TRBV5-5|TRBJ1-1|-
CASSRQLRNTEAFF
TGTGCCAGCAGCCGACAGCTTCGGAACACTGAAGCTTTCTTT
>few|TRBV6-5|TRBJ1-5|-
CASSVTGQPQHF
TGTGCCAGCAGTGTGACGGGTCAGCCCCAGCATTTT
>few|TRBV10-2|TRBJ1-2|TRBD1
CASRGQGASYGYTF
TGCGCCAGCAGGGGACAGGGGGCAAGCTATGGCTACACCTTC
>few|TRBV19|TRBJ1-2|TRBD1
CASTPMAGGAGYGYTF
TGTGCCAGTACCCCGATGGCAGGGGGCGCAGGGTATGGCTACACCTTC
>few|TRBV10-2|TRBJ2-3|-
CASSDFLGSSSTDTQYF
TGCGCCAGCAGTGATTTTTTGGGGAGTTCTAGCACAGATACGCAGTATTTT
>few|TRBV18|TRBJ2-7|-
CASSPRDGYEQYF
TGTGCCAGCTCACCGAGGGACGGCTACGAGCAGTACTTC
>few|TRBV18|TRBJ2-5|-
CASSPAISQETQYF
TGTGCCAGCTCGCCCGCCATCAGCCAAGAGACCCAGTACTTC
>-|TRBV29-1|TRBJ2-7|TRBD1
CSVEGQGNEQYF
TGCAGCGTTGAGGGACAGGGGAACGAGCAGTACTTC
>few|TRBV28|TRBJ1-3|-
CASSPHFQSGNTIYF
TGTGCCAGCAGTCCCCATTTTCAGTCCGGAAACACCATATATTTT
>few|TRBV5-1|TRBJ2-5|TRBD1
CASSPDRGWEETQYF
TGCGCCAGCAGTCCGGACAGGGGCTGGGAAGAGACCCAGTACTTC
>few|TRBV9|TRBJ2-2|TRBD1
CASSARSGTGNTGELFF
TGTGCCAGCAGCGCTAGATCCGGGACAGGGAACACCGGGGAGCTGTTTTTT
>-|TRBV7-3|TRBJ2-1|-
CASSLSVGARQFF
TGTGCCAGCAGCTTAAGTGTTGGGGCCAGGCAGTTCTTC
>few|TRBV7-3|TRBJ2-5|TRBD1
CASSLRGLTAGGEETQYF
TGTGCCAGCAGCTTAAGAGGATTGACGGCAGGGGGAGAAGAGACCCAGTACTTC
>few|TRBV11-3|TRBJ1-1|TRBD1
CASSLVLAGGLNTEAFF
TGTGCCAGCAGCTTAGTCCTTGCAGGGGGATTGAACACTGAAGCTTTCTTT
>few|TRBV2|TRBJ2-1|TRBD2
CASRASGGADEQFF
TGTGCCAGCAGAGCTAGCGGGGGGGCAGATGAGCAGTTCTTC
>-|TRBV20-1|TRBJ2-7|-
CSAGVEEQYF
TGCAGTGCTGGGGTGGAGGAGCAGTACTTC
>few|TRBV28|TRBJ1-6|-
CASSLWGDNSPLHF
TGTGCCAGCAGTTTATGGGGGGATAATTCACCCCTCCACTTT
>-|TRBV6-4|TRBJ2-1|-
CASSDAGASYNEQFF
TGTGCCAGCAGTGACGCGGGGGCATCCTACAATGAGCAGTTCTTC
>-|TRBV29-1|TRBJ2-2|-
CSVGNTGELFF
TGCAGCGTTGGGAATACCGGGGAGCTGTTTTTT
>few|TRBV2|TRBJ1-5|-
CASSEMGQETNQPQHF
TGTGCCAGCAGTGAAATGGGTCAGGAGACCAATCAGCCCCAGCATTTT
>few|TRBV29-1|TRBJ2-7|TRBD1
CSVAPETGQSLSYEQYF
TGCAGCGTTGCCCCGGAGACGGGACAGTCTCTCTCCTACGAGCAGTACTTC
>few|TRBV30|TRBJ1-2|TRBD1
CAWTPRGQGYTF
TGTGCCTGGACACCGAGGGGACAGGGCTACACCTTC
>once|TRBV6-1|TRBJ2-7|-
CAISGPGVRHEQYF
TGTGCCATTTCCGGCCCCGGGGTCCGGCACGAGCAGTACTTC
>-|TRBV28|TRBJ1-4|-
CASMELNEKLFF
TGTGCCAGCATGGAGCTTAATGAAAAACTGTTTTTT
>few|TRBV2|TRBJ1-2|-
CASSVGRGEAGYTF
TGTGCCAGCAGTGTTGGCAGGGGCGAGGCTGGCTACACCTTC
>-|TRBV6-4|TRBJ1-5|-
CASSERTNSNQPQHF
TGTGCCAGCAGTGAGAGGACGAATAGCAATCAGCCCCAGCATTTT
>-|TRBV6-5|TRBJ1-1|TRBD1
CASRTGTGTTEAFF
TGTGCCAGCAGGACCGGGACAGGGACCACTGAAGCTTTCTTT
>-|TRBV18|TRBJ2-7|-
CASSRQNSYEQYF
TGTGCCAGCTCACGACAGAATTCCTACGAGCAGTACTTC
>few|TRBV10-3|TRBJ2-5|TRBD1
CAISESNGQGTSETQYF
TGTGCCATCAGTGAGTCGAATGGACAGGGTACATCAGAGACCCAGTACTTC
>-|TRBV27|TRBJ2-2|-
CASSSDTLNTGELFF
TGTGCCAGCAGTTCGGACACTTTGAACACCGGGGAGCTGTTTTTT
>few|TRBV29-1|TRBJ2-7|TRBD1
CSVGRTGARGEQYF
TGCAGCGTTGGCCGGACAGGAGCCCGGGGCGAGCAGTACTTC
>-|TRBV6-5|TRBJ2-7|-
CASSSDLYEQYF
TGTGCCAGCAGTTCAGACTTGTACGAGCAGTACTTC
>-|TRBV7-2|TRBJ2-1|TRBD1
CASSLGGTGNYNEQFF
TGTGCCAGCAGCTTAGGCGGGACAGGGAACTACAATGAGCAGTTCTTC
>-|TRBV27|TRBJ2-5|-
CASMKHRVAETQYF
TGTGCCAGTATGAAACACAGGGTGGCAGAGACCCAGTACTTC
>-|TRBV29-1|TRBJ2-7|-
CSVAGSSYEQYF
TGCAGCGTTGCGGGCAGCTCCTACGAGCAGTACTTC
>-|TRBV15|TRBJ1-2|-
CATGGGNYGYTF
TGTGCCACCGGCGGAGGGAACTATGGCTACACCTTC
>-|TRBV2|TRBJ1-1|-
CASSYVKNTEAFF
TGTGCCAGCAGTTATGTTAAGAACACTGAAGCTTTCTTT
>few|TRBV5-1|TRBJ1-4|-
CASSTGTATNEKLFF
TGCGCCAGCAGCACTGGGACGGCGACTAATGAAAAACTGTTTTTT
>few|TRBV5-4|TRBJ1-4|-
CAMGGTNEKLFF
TGTGCCATGGGAGGAACTAATGAAAAACTGTTTTTT
>-|TRBV28|TRBJ2-3|-
CASSLGLGVADTQYF
TGTGCCAGCAGTTTAGGTCTAGGGGTCGCAGATACGCAGTATTTT
>-|TRBV30|TRBJ2-5|-
CAWSVAETQYF
TGTGCCTGGAGTGTAGCGGAGACCCAGTACTTC
>few|TRBV10-3|TRBJ2-7|-
CAISESTPKYEQYF
TGTGCCATCAGTGAGTCGACTCCCAAGTACGAGCAGTACTTC
>few|TRBV28|TRBJ2-7|TRBD1
CASRGQGAYEQYF
TGTGCCAGCAGGGGACAGGGGGCCTACGAGCAGTACTTC
>-|TRBV6-1|TRBJ2-7|-
CASRGSYEQYF
TGTGCCAGCAGGGGAAGCTACGAGCAGTACTTC
>-|TRBV30|TRBJ1-2|-
CAWSPFQDYGYTF
TGTGCCTGGAGTCCCTTTCAGGACTATGGCTACACCTTC
>few|TRBV9|TRBJ2-6|-
CASSARGGGANVLTF
TGTGCCAGCAGCGCCCGGGGTGGTGGGGCCAACGTCCTGACTTTC
>few|TRBV28|TRBJ2-7|-
CASSRDRSYEQYF
TGTGCCAGCAGTCGTGACCGCTCCTACGAGCAGTACTTC